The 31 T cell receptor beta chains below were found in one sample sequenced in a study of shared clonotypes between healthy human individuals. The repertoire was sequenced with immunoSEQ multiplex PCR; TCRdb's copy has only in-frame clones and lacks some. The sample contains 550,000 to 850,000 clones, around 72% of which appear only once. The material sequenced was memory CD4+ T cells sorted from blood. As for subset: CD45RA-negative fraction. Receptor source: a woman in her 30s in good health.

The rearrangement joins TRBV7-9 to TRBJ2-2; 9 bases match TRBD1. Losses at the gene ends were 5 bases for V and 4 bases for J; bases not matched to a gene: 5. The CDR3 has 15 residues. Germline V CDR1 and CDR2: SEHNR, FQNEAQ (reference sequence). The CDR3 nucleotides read TGTGCCAGCAGCCCACAGGGGGCCGCCACCGGGGAGCTGTTTTTT. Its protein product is CASSPQGAATGELFF.

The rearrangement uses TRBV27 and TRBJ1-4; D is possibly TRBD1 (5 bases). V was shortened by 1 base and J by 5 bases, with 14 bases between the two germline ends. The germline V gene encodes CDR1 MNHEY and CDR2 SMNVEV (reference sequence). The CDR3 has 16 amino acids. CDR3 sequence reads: CASSLFRGRKNEKLFF. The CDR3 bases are TGTGCCAGCAGTTTATTTCGGGGCCGAAAAAATGAAAAACTGTTTTTT.

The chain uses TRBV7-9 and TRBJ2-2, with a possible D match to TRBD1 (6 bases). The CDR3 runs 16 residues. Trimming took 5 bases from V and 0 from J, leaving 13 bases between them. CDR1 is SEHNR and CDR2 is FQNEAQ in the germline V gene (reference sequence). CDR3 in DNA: TGTGCCAGCAGCCCCCGGGACAAGTCGAACACCGGGGAGCTGTTTTTT. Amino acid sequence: CASSPRDKSNTGELFF.

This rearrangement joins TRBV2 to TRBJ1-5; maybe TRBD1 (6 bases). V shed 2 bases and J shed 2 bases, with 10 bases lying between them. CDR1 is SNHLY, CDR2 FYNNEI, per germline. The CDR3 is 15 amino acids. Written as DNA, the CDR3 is TGTGCCAGCAGTGAAAGGAGGGGGGGCAATCAGCCCCAGCATTTT. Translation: CASSERRGGNQPQHF.

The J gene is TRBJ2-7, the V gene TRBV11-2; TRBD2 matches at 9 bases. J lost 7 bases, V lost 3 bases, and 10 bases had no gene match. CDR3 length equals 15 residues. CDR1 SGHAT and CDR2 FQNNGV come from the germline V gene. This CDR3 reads CASSLVLAGSLEQYF. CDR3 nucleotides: TGTGCCAGCAGCTTGGTACTAGCGGGCTCGTTGGAGCAGTACTTC. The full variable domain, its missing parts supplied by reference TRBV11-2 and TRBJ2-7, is EAGVAQSPRYKIIEKRQSVAFWCNPISGHATLYWYQQILGQGPKLLIQFQNNGVVDDSQLPKDRFSAERLKGVDSTLKIQPAKLEDSAVYLCASSLVLAGSLEQYFGPGTRLTVT.

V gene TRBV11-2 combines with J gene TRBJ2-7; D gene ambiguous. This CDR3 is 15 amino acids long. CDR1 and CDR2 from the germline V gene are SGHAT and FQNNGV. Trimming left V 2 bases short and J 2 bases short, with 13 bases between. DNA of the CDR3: TGTGCCAGCAGCTTAACCTCCACCACGACCTACGAGCAGTACTTC. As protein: CASSLTSTTTYEQYF.

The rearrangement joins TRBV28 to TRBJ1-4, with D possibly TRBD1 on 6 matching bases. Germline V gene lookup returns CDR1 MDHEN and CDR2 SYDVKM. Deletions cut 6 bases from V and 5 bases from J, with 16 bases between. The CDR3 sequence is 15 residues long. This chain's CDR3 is CASRVPQGGNEKLFF. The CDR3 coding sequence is TGTGCCAGCAGGGTCCCACAGGGAGGGAATGAAAAACTGTTTTTT.

CDR3 protein: CASSHLGLAGGPAETQYF. The CDR3 DNA follows: TGTGCCAGCAGCCACCTCGGACTAGCGGGAGGGCCGGCCGAGACCCAGTACTTC. V and J are TRBV27 and TRBJ2-5; 15 bases fit TRBD2. From germline, CDR1 is MNHEY and CDR2 SMNVEV (reference sequence). V shed 6 bases and J 5 bases; nucleotides not matched to a gene: 13. The CDR3 length is 18 residues.

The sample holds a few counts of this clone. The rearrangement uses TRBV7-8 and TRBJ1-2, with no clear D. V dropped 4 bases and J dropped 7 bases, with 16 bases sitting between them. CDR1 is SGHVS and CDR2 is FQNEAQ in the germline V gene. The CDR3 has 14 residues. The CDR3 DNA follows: TGTGCCAGCAGCTCGGCGACTACCCCGGGTGGCTACACCTTC. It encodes CASSSATTPGGYTF.

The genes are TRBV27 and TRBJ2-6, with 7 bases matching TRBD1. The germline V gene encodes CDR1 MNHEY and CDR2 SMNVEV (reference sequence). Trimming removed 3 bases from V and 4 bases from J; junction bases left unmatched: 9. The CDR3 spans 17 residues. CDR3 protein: CASSLGRGFYGANVLTF. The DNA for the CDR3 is TGTGCCAGCAGTTTGGGCAGGGGGTTTTACGGGGCCAACGTCCTGACTTTC.

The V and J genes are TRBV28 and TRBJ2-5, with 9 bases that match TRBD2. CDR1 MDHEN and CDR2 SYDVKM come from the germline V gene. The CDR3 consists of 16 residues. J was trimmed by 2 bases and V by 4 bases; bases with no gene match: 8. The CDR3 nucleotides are TGTGCCAGCAGTTACTCACGGCGGGAGGGACAAGAGACCCAGTACTTC. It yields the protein CASSYSRREGQETQYF.

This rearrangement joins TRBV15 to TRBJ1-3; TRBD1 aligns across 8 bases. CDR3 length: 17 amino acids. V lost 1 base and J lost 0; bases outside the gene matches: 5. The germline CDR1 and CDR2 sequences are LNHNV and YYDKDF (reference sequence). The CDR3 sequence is CATSRADRDPSGNTIYF. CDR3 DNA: TGTGCCACCAGCAGAGCGGACAGGGACCCCTCTGGAAACACCATATATTTT.

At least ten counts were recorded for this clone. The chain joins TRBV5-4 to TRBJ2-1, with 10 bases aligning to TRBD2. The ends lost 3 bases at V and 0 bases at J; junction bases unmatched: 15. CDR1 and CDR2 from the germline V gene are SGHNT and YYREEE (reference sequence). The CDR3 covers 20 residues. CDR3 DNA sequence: TGTGCCAGCAGCTACAGTGGGTGGACTAGCGGAGTAAGCTCCTACAATGAGCAGTTCTTC. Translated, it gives CASSYSGWTSGVSSYNEQFF.

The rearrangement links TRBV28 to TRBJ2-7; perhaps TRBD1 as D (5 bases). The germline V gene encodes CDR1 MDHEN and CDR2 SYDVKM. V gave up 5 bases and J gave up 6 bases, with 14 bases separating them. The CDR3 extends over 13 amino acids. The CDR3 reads CASSVPRVSEQYF. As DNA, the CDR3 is TGTGCCAGCAGTGTTCCCAGGGTTTCCGAGCAGTACTTC.

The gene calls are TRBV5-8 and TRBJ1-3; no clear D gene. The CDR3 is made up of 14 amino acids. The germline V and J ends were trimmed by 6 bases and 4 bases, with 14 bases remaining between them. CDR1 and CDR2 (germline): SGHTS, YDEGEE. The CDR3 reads CASTPRADGNTIYF. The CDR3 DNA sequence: TGTGCCAGCACCCCCCGGGCTGACGGAAACACCATATATTTT. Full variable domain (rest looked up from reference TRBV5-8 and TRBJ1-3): EAGVTQSPTHLIKTRGQQATLRCSPISGHTSVYWYQQALGLGLQFLLWYDEGEERNRGNFPPRFSGRQFPNYSSELNVNALELEDSALYLCASTPRADGNTIYFGEGSWLTVV.

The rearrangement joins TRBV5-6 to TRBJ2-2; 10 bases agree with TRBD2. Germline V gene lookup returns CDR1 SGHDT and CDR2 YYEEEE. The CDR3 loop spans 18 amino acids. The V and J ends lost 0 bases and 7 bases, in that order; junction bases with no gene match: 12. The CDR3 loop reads CASSLARRGLAVHGELFF. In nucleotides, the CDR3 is TGTGCCAGCAGCTTGGCGCGAAGAGGACTAGCGGTGCACGGGGAGCTGTTTTTT.

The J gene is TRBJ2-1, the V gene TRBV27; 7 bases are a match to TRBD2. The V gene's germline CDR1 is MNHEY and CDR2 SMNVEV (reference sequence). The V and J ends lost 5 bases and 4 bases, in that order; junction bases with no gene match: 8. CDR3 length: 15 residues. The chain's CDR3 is CASSGRGTIYNEQFF. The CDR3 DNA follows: TGTGCCAGCAGTGGGAGAGGGACTATTTACAATGAGCAGTTCTTC.

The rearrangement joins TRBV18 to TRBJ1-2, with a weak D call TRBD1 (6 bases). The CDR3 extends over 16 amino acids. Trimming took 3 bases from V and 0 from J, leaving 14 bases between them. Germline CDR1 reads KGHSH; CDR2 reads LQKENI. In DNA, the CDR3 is TGTGCCAGCTCACCGGCACAGGGTCGGACTAACTATGGCTACACCTTC. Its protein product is CASSPAQGRTNYGYTF.

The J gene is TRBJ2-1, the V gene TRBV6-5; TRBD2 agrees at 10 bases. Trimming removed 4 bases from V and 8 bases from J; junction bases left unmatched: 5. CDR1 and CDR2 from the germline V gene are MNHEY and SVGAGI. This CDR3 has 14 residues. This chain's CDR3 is CASSFLAGVYEQFF. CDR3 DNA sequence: TGTGCCAGCAGTTTTCTAGCGGGAGTATATGAGCAGTTCTTC.

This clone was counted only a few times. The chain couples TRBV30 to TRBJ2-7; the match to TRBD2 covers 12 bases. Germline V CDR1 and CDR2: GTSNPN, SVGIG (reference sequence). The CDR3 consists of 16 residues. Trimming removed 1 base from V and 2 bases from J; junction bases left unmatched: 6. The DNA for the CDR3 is TGTGCCTGGAGTGGACTAGCGGGAGAAAAGACCTACGAGCAGTACTTC. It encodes CAWSGLAGEKTYEQYF.

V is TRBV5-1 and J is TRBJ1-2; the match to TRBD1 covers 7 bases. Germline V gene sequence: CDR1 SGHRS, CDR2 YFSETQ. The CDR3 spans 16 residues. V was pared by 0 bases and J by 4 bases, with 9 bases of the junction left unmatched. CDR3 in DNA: TGCGCCAGCAGCTTGGGTGAGGGGGCGCGCGGCTATGGCTACACCTTC. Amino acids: CASSLGEGARGYGYTF.

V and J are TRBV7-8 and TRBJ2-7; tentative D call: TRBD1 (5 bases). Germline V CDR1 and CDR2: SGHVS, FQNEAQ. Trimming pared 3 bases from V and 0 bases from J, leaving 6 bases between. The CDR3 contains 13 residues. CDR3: CASSLGLSYEQYF. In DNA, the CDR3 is TGTGCCAGCAGCTTGGGGCTCTCCTACGAGCAGTACTTC.

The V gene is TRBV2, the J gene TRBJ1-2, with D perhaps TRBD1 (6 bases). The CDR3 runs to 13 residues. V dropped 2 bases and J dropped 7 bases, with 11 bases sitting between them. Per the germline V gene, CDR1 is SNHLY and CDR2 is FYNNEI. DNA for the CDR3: TGTGCCAGCAGTGAACAGATAGGGGGTGGCTACACCTTC. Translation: CASSEQIGGGYTF.

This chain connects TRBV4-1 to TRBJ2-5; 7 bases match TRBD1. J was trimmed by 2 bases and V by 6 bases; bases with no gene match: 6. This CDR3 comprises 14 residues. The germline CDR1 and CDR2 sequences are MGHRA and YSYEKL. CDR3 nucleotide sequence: TGCGCCAGCAGTCTACGGGACAGTCAAGAGACCCAGTACTTC. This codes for CASSLRDSQETQYF.

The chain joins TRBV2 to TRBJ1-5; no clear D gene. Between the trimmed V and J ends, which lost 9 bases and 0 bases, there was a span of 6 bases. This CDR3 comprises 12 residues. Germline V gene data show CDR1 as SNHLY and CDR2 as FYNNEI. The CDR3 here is CASDYSNQPQHF. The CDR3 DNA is TGTGCCAGTGACTATAGCAATCAGCCCCAGCATTTT.

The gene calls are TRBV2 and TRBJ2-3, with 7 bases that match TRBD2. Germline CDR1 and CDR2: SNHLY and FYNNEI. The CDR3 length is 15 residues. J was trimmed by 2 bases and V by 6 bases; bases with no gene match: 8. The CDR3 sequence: CASRRLAVPTDTQYF. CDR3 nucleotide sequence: TGTGCCAGCAGGCGTCTAGCGGTGCCCACAGATACGCAGTATTTT. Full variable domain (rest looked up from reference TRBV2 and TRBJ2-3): EPEVTQTPSHQVTQMGQEVILRCVPISNHLYFYWYRQILGQKVEFLVSFYNNEISEKSEIFDDQFSVERPDGSNFTLKIRSTKLEDSAMYFCASRRLAVPTDTQYFGPGTRLTVL.

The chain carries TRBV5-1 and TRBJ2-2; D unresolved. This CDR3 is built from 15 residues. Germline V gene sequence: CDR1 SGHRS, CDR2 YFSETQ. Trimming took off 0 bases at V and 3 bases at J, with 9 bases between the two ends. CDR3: CASSLGGRDTGELFF. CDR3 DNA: TGCGCCAGCAGCTTGGGAGGTCGTGACACCGGGGAGCTGTTTTTT.

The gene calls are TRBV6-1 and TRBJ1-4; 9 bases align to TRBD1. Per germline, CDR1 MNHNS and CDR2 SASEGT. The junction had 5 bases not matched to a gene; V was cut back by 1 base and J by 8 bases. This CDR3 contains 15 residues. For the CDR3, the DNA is TGTGCCAGCAGTGAAGAGGGACAGGGTAGCGAAAAACTGTTTTTT. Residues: CASSEEGQGSEKLFF.

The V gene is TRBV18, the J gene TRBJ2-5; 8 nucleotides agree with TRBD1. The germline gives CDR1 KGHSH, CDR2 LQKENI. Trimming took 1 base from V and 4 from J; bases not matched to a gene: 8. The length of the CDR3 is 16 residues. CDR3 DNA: TGTGCCAGCTCACCACAGTCCCCAGGGGGCCCAGAGACCCAGTACTTC. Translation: CASSPQSPGGPETQYF.

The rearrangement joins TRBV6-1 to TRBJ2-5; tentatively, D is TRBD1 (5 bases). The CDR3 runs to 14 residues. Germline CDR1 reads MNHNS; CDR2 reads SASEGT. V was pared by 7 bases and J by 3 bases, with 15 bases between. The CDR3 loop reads CASTGFTMKETQYF. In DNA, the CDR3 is TGTGCCAGCACAGGGTTCACAATGAAAGAGACCCAGTACTTC.

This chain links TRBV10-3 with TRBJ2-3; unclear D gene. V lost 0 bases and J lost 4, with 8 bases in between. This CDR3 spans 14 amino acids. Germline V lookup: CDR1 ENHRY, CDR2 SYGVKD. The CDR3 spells CAISESTGADTQYF. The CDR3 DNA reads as TGTGCCATCAGTGAGTCGACGGGCGCAGATACGCAGTATTTT.